These T cell receptor beta chains were read from a single sample in a study of T cells in Graves' hyperthyroidism and ophthalmopathy. MiXCR was run by TCRdb on the multiplex PCR reads, yielding one entry per CDR3 protein. The table lists about 700,000 distinct CDR3 sequences, about 14% of them singletons, with roughly 10% in the top ten. Material: blood. All receptors come from a woman under 30 with Graves' hyperthyroidism. The CDR3 runs from the conserved cysteine through the conserved F or W.

CSAGDRTNYGYTF TRBJ1-2 TRBV20-1 13
CASSFGQGVVGEKLFF TRBJ1-4 TRBV9 16
CASSPTGQTKLFF TRBJ1-4 TRBV18 13
CASETLGTGMNTEAFF TRBJ1-1 TRBV19 16
CATSDLSGNQPQHF TRBJ1-5 TRBV24-1 14
CASSPYDGRGQPQHF TRBJ1-5 TRBV28 15
CASSYAAGRTTEQYF TRBJ2-7 TRBV6-2/TRBV6-3 15
CASSLAQTGGDIHF TRBJ2-5 TRBV7-9 14
CAWSPAGTYNEQFF TRBJ2-1 TRBV30 14
CASSQEGLPYNEQFF TRBJ2-1 TRBV14 15
CASSPTGLAGTDTQYF TRBJ2-3 TRBV6-1 16
CASSQEVGTYGYTF TRBJ1-2 TRBV4-3 14
CASSQLGQASPLHF TRBJ1-6 TRBV14 14
CAWGTGANTEAFF TRBJ1-1 TRBV30 13
CSVEGTTEAFF TRBJ1-1 TRBV29-1 11
CASSFSDSLYSNQPQHF TRBJ1-5 TRBV28 17
CASMRRDFTDTQYF TRBJ2-3 TRBV6-1 14
CSARDSPTSGRSSYEQYF TRBJ2-7 TRBV20-1 18
CASSHTGWVTEAFF TRBJ1-1 TRBV7-2 14
CASSQASYNEQFF TRBJ2-1 TRBV12-3/TRBV12-4 13
CASSPTGGWGNQPQHF TRBJ1-5 TRBV28 16
CASSLGTGGAVSNTIYF TRBJ1-3 TRBV5-5 17
CASRQRGGQKYTEAFF TRBJ1-1 TRBV28 16
CSARALAGPLYEQYF TRBJ2-7 TRBV20-1 15
CATSVRGFEKLFF TRBJ1-4 TRBV15 13
CASHLVGTYNEQFF TRBJ2-1 TRBV28 14
CASSQVFSGSTYEQYF TRBJ2-7 TRBV4-1 16
CASSIEWERSYEQYF TRBJ2-7 TRBV19 15
CASDRGPYNEQFF TRBJ2-1 TRBV2 13
CASSFVVLAGAGELFF TRBJ2-2 TRBV12-3/TRBV12-4 16
CASSLAPQGTGEKLFF TRBJ1-4 TRBV12-3/TRBV12-4 16
CASNQGRRESPNEQFF TRBJ2-1 TRBV3-1 16
CASSLGASGRAHTQYF TRBJ2-3 TRBV12-3/TRBV12-4 16
CASSSGSPPETQYF TRBJ2-5 TRBV11-3 14
CASSSRGLEVREQFF TRBJ2-1 TRBV7-2 15
CAISEAQGVGQPQHF TRBJ1-5 TRBV10-3 15
CASSSDRGSWELFF TRBJ2-2 TRBV11-2 14
CASSFTLGGGIQYF TRBJ2-4 TRBV3-1 14
CASSLRDWGGDEQFF TRBJ2-1 TRBV7-8 15
CASSQDPSKWETQYF TRBJ2-5 TRBV3-1 15
CASSPLLSSGRVRSTLSIGELFF TRBJ2-2 TRBV28 23
CASSFSRGTSYNEQFF TRBJ2-1 TRBV5-1 16
CASSHPTGKQYF TRBJ2-7 TRBV12-3/TRBV12-4 12
CASSPLWGSENTEAFF TRBJ1-1 TRBV13 16
CASSFRQGFETQYF TRBJ2-5 TRBV5-6 14
CASSFGTGKGTEAFF TRBJ1-1 TRBV7-3 15
CASSRAGRGPSSGNTIYF TRBJ1-3 TRBV3-1 18
CASSYSIYTSGSDETQYF TRBJ2-5 TRBV6-2/TRBV6-3 18
CASSLPTEDEQFF TRBJ2-1 TRBV7-2 13
CASSSPDSGSETQYF TRBJ2-5 TRBV7-2 15
CASSQAAEQYF TRBJ2-7 TRBV4-1 11
CASSWTGGYEQFF TRBJ2-1 TRBV11-3 13
CTSSPLGEFGETQYF TRBJ2-5 TRBV28 15